This T cell receptor (beta chain) derives from a study of blood T cell repertoires in COVID-19. Background on the study: Sources were T cells, B-cell-depleted T cells, or PBMCs; the material itself was cDNA or gDNA.

The V gene's germline CDR1 is MGHRA and CDR2 YSYEKL. Between the trimmed V and J ends, which lost 1 base and 4 bases, there was a span of 22 bases. This CDR3 is 18 amino acids long. Study processing details: Reference gene primers were amplified, and this amplification served to estimate nucleated cell counts. The protocol was immunoSEQ multiplex PCR, while the TCRdb copy is restricted to in-frame clones and leaves out a portion. The D gene and trimming were derived from the DNA, and the V and J assignments and clone size from that table. In the table there are some 320,000 clones, around nine tenths of which are singletons.

This sequence was found in a woman aged 25 to 45 who had been exposed to COVID-19. This chain connects TRBV4-1 to TRBJ1-2; D is perhaps TRBD1 (5 bases). Sequenced material: PBMCs or T cells enriched from blood (not recorded which). CDR3 residues: CASSQGGVVSQEGYGYTF. CDR3 DNA sequence: TGCGCCAGCAGCCAAGGAGGGGTGGTTTCTCAGGAGGGCTATGGCTACACCTTC.